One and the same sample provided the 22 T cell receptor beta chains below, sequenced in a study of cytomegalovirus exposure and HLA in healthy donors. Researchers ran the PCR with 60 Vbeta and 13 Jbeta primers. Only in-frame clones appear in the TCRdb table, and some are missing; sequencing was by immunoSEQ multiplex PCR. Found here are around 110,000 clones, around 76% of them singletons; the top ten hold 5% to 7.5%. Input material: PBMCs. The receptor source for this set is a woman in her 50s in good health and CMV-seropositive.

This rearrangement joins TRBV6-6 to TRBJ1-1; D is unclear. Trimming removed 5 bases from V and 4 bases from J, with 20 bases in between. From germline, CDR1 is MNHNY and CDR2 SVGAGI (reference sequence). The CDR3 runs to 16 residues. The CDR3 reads CASSQPRGMMGTEAFF. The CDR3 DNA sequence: TGTGCCAGCAGTCAACCCCGGGGTATGATGGGCACTGAAGCTTTCTTT.

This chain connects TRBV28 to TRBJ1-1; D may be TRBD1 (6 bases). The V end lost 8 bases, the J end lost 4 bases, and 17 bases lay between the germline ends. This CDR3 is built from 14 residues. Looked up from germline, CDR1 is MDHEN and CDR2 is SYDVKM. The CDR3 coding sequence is TGTGCCAGCTCCCTGGGAGGGGGTCTCACTGAAGCTTTCTTT. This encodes CASSLGGGLTEAFF.

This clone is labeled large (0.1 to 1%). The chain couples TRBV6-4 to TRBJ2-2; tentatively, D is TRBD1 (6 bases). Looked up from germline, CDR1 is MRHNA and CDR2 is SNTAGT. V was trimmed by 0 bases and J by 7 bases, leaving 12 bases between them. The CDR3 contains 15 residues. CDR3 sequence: CASSDSFQGSGELFF. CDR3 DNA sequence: TGTGCCAGCAGTGACTCGTTCCAGGGGAGCGGGGAGCTGTTTTTT.

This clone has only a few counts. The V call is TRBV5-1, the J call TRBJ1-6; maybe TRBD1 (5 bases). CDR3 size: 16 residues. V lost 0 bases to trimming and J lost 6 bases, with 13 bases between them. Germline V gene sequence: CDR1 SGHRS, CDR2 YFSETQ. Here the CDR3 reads CASSLGIGQGNSPLHF. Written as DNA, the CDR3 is TGCGCCAGCAGCTTGGGAATAGGGCAGGGTAATTCACCCCTCCACTTT.

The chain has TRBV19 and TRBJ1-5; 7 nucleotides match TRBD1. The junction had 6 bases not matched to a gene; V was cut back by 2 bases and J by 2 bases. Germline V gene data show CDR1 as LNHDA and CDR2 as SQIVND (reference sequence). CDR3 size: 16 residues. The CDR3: CASSILNTGGNQPQHF. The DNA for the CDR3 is TGTGCCAGTAGTATATTGAATACAGGGGGCAATCAGCCCCAGCATTTT.

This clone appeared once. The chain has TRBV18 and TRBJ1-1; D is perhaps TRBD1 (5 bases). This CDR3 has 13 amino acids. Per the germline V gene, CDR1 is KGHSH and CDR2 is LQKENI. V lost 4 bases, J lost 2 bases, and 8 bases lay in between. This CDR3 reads CASSQTGNTEAFF. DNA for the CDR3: TGTGCCAGCTCACAAACAGGTAACACTGAAGCTTTCTTT.

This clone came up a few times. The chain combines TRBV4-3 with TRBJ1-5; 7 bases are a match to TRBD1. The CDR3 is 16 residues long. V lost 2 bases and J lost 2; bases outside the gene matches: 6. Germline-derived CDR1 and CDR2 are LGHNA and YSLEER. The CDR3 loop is CASSQFSDRGNQPQHF. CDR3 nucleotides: TGCGCCAGCAGCCAATTCTCCGACAGGGGCAATCAGCCCCAGCATTTT.

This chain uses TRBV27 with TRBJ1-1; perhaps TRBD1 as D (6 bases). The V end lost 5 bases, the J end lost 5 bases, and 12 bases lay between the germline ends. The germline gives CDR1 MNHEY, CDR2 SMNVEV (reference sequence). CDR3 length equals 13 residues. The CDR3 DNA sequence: TGTGCCAGCAGTCCCAAGGGGGGGACTGAAGCTTTCTTT. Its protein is CASSPKGGTEAFF.

The CDR3 nucleotides read TGCAGCGTTTCCGGGACAGGACAGGGGGAGCAGTACTTC. It encodes CSVSGTGQGEQYF. The genes are TRBV29-1 and TRBJ2-7; 9 bases are a match to TRBD1. In germline, CDR1 is SQVTM, CDR2 ANQGSEA. Unmatched junction bases numbered 9, after V lost 5 bases and J lost 7 bases. The CDR3 contains 13 residues.

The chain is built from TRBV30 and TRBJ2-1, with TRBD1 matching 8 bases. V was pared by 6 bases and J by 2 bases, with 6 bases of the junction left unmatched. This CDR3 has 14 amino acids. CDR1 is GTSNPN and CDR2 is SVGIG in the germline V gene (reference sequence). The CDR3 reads CACLQGATYNEQFF. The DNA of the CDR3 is TGTGCCTGCCTCCAGGGGGCTACCTACAATGAGCAGTTCTTC.

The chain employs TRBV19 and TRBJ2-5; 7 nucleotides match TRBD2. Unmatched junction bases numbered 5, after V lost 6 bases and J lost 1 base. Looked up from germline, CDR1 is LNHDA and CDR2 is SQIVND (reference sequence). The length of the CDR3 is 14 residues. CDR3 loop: CASSGWGGQETQYF. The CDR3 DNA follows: TGTGCCAGTAGCGGGTGGGGGGGCCAAGAGACCCAGTACTTC.

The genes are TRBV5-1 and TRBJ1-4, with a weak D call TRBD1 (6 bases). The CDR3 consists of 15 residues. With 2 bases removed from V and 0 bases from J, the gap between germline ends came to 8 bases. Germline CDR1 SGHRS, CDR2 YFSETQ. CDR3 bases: TGCGCCAGCAGCTTTACAGGGTCAACTAATGAAAAACTGTTTTTT. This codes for CASSFTGSTNEKLFF.

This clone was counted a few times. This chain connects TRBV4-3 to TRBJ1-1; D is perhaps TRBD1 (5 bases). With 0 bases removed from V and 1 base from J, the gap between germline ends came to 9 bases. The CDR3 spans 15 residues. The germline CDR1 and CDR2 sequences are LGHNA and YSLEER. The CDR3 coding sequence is TGCGCCAGCAGCCAAGAAGGAACAGGGAACACTGAAGCTTTCTTT. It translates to CASSQEGTGNTEAFF.

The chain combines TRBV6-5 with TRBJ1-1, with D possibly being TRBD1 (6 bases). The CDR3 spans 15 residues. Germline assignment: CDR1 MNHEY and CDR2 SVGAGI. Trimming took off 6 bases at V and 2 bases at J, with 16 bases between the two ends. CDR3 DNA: TGTGCCAGCAGGGGACCTGGGACAAGCAACACTGAAGCTTTCTTT. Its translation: CASRGPGTSNTEAFF.

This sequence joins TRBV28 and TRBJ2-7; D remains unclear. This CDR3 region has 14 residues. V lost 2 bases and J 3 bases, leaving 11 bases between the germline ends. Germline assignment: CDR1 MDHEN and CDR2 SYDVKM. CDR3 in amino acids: CASSLLGGRYEQYF. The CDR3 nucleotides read TGTGCCAGCAGTTTACTGGGTGGGCGCTACGAGCAGTACTTC.

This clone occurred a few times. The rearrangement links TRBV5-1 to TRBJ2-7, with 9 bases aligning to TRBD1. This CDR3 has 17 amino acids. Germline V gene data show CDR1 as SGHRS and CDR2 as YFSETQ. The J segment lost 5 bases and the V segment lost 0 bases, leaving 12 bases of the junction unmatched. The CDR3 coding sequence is TGCGCCAGCAGCTTGGCAATTACCGGGACAGGGAACGACGAGCAGTACTTC. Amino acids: CASSLAITGTGNDEQYF.

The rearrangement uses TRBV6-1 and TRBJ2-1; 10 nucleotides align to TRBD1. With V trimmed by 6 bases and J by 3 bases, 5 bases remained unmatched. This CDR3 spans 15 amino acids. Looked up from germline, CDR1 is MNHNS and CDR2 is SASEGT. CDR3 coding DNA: TGTGCCAGCAGCCCGGGACAGGGGTTCTACAATGAGCAGTTCTTC. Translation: CASSPGQGFYNEQFF.

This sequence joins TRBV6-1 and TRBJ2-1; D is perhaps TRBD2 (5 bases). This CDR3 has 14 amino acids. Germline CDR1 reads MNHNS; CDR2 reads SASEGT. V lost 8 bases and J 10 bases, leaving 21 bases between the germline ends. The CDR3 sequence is CASPGLGELNEQFF. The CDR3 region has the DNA TGTGCCAGCCCCGGACTGGGCGAGCTTAACGAGCAGTTCTTC.

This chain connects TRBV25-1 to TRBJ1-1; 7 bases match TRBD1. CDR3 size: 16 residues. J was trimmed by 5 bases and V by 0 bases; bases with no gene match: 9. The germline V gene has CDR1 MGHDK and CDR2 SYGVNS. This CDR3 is CASSEYSTGYRTEAFF. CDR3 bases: TGTGCCAGCAGTGAATATTCGACAGGGTACAGGACTGAAGCTTTCTTT.

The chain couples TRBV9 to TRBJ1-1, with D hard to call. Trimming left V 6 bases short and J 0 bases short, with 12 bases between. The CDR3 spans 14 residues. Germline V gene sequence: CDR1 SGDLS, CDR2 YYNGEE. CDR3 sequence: CASNLDGLNTEAFF. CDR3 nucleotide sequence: TGTGCCAGCAACCTAGACGGCTTGAACACTGAAGCTTTCTTT.

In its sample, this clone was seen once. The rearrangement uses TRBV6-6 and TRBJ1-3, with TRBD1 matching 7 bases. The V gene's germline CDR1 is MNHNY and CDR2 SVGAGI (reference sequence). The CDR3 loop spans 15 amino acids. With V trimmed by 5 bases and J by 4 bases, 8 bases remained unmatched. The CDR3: CASSMLTGAGNTIYF. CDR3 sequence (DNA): TGTGCCAGCAGTATGTTAACAGGGGCCGGAAACACCATATATTTT.

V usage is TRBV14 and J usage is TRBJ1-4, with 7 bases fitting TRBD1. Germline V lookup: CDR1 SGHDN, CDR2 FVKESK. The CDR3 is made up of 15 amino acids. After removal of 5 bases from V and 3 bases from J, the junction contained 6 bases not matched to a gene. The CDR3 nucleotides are TGTGCCAGCAGCGATGAGGGGGCAGCTAATGAAAAACTGTTTTTT. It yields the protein CASSDEGAANEKLFF.